A single sample gave rise to the 21 T cell receptor beta chains below, sequenced in a study of beta chain features in type 1 diabetes. cDNA synthesis used the whole RNA isolate, giving expressed TCRB sequences. The assay was immunoSEQ multiplex PCR, and TCRdb's table has in-frame clones only and misses some. The table shows 850,000 to 900,000 clones, with roughly 17% occurring only once. Sequenced input: naive CD4+ T cells from blood. The receptor source for this set is a woman aged 18-29 years in good health.

In DNA, the CDR3 is TGTGCCAGCAGTTATAGGCGGGAGCCCTACAATGAGCAGTTCTTC. Translation: CASSYRREPYNEQFF. V and J are TRBV6-6 and TRBJ2-1, with 7 bases aligning to TRBD2. The trim removed 3 bases at V and 2 bases at J, leaving 4 bases unmatched. Germline V CDR1 and CDR2: MNHNY, SVGAGI (reference sequence). This CDR3 spans 15 amino acids.

Notes on this clone: In the same sample, other DNA sequences code for this CDR3. The chain couples TRBV5-1 to TRBJ1-4, with D unclear. The CDR3 covers 14 residues. Germline CDR1 is SGHRS and CDR2 is YFSETQ. Trimming took off 0 bases at V and 3 bases at J, with 6 bases between the two ends. The CDR3 nucleotides read TGCGCCAGCAGCTTGGGTGGTTCTAATGAAAAACTGTTTTTT. Translated, it gives CASSLGGSNEKLFF.

The rearrangement joins TRBV27 to TRBJ2-1; D possibly corresponds to TRBD1 (6 bases). The CDR3 is 16 residues long. Germline V gene data show CDR1 as MNHEY and CDR2 as SMNVEV (reference sequence). The ends were cut back, 7 bases at V and 6 bases at J, with 22 bases in the middle. CDR3 sequence reads: CASNLQGTQAANEQFF. The CDR3, as DNA: TGTGCCAGCAACCTCCAGGGGACACAAGCGGCCAATGAGCAGTTCTTC.

This clone has a handful of counts. The CDR3 nucleotides read TGTGCTAGTGCCCAGAGGGGGAGAGGGGATGAGCAGTTCTTC. Protein: CASAQRGRGDEQFF. The V call is TRBV12-5, the J call TRBJ2-1; a weak D match, TRBD1 (6 bases). V was trimmed by 7 bases and J by 8 bases, leaving 18 bases between them. The CDR3 contains 14 residues. CDR1 and CDR2 (germline): LGHNT, FRNRAP.

This clone has just a few counts. The chain recombines TRBV7-9 with TRBJ1-1; tentatively, D is TRBD1 (5 bases). This CDR3 has 16 residues. V was clipped by 11 bases and J by 4 bases, with 26 bases between them. Germline loops: CDR1 SEHNR, CDR2 FQNEAQ (reference sequence). CDR3 protein: CASHTGALRNPTEAFF. The CDR3 DNA reads TGTGCCTCACACACAGGTGCCCTACGTAATCCCACTGAAGCTTTCTTT.

The rearrangement uses TRBV28 and TRBJ2-3; 13 positions agree with TRBD2. With V trimmed by 8 bases and J by 6 bases, 2 bases remained unmatched. In germline, CDR1 is MDHEN, CDR2 SYDVKM. The CDR3 sequence is 13 residues long. The CDR3 loop is CASGLAGADTQYF. CDR3 DNA: TGTGCCAGCGGACTAGCGGGAGCTGATACGCAGTATTTT.

The rearrangement joins TRBV6-6 to TRBJ1-3; D is uncertain. Germline CDR1 and CDR2: MNHNY and SVGAGI (reference sequence). Trimming stripped 4 bases from V and 2 bases from J, with 12 bases between. CDR3 length: 15 residues. The CDR3 loop is CASSSSQLPGNTIYF. CDR3 DNA: TGTGCCAGCAGTTCATCCCAGCTCCCTGGAAACACCATATATTTT.

The CDR3, as DNA: TGTGCCAGCAGGGATCGATGGACTGGCACAGATACGCAGTATTTT. Translating it yields CASRDRWTGTDTQYF. The chain links TRBV27 to TRBJ2-3, with D perhaps TRBD2 (5 bases). Germline CDR1 is MNHEY and CDR2 is SMNVEV (reference sequence). Trimming stripped 6 bases from V and 1 base from J, with 14 bases between. The CDR3 is made up of 15 amino acids.

The chain carries TRBV14 and TRBJ2-5; 13 positions match TRBD2. Germline CDR1 is SGHDN and CDR2 is FVKESK. V lost 4 bases, J lost 4 bases, and 6 bases stayed unmatched. The CDR3 is 16 amino acids. The CDR3 loop reads CASSLGLAGASETQYF. CDR3 sequence (DNA): TGTGCCAGCAGCCTCGGACTAGCGGGAGCATCAGAGACCCAGTACTTC.

This clone was observed a few times. The V gene is TRBV28, the J gene TRBJ2-1; D is unclear. V was clipped by 5 bases and J by 4 bases, with 6 bases between them. This CDR3 has 12 residues. CDR1 and CDR2 (germline): MDHEN, SYDVKM. In DNA form, the CDR3 reads TGTGCCAGCAGTCCTGCATACAATGAGCAGTTCTTC. It specifies CASSPAYNEQFF.

This clone was observed a few times. V usage is TRBV5-4 and J usage is TRBJ1-2, with 9 bases that match TRBD1. Germline CDR1 reads SGHNT; CDR2 reads YYREEE (reference sequence). J lost 7 bases, V lost 0 bases, and 10 bases had no gene match. CDR3 length equals 16 residues. The CDR3 bases are TGTGCCAGCAGCTTGGTTAGGGGACAGGGTATGGGTGGCTACACCTTC. As protein: CASSLVRGQGMGGYTF.

The rearrangement uses TRBV27 and TRBJ2-1; TRBD2 matches at 14 bases. Germline CDR1 reads MNHEY; CDR2 reads SMNVEV (reference sequence). V shed 0 bases, J shed 4 bases, and the junction held 11 bases outside the gene matches. The CDR3 runs to 20 residues. The CDR3 DNA follows: TGTGCCAGCAGTTTATCGGAGACTAGCGGGAGGGCCTGGGCGTACAATGAGCAGTTCTTC. Translation: CASSLSETSGRAWAYNEQFF.

This clone has just a few counts. The chain combines TRBV18 with TRBJ2-5; D could derive from TRBD1 or TRBD2 (5 bases each). CDR1 and CDR2 (germline): KGHSH, LQKENI. Trimming pared 4 bases from V and 5 bases from J, leaving 11 bases between. The CDR3 totals 13 residues. The CDR3 here is CASSRDDRETQYF. The CDR3 DNA sequence: TGTGCCAGCTCACGGGACGACCGGGAGACCCAGTACTTC.

The rearrangement uses TRBV15 and TRBJ2-1; 12 bases are a match to TRBD2. The CDR3 sequence is 16 residues long. Germline V gene sequence: CDR1 LNHNV, CDR2 YYDKDF (reference sequence). V trimming: 1 base; J trimming: 7 bases; junction bases outside the gene matches: 5. The CDR3 nucleotides read TGTGCCACCAGCAGAGCGACTAGCGGGAGACGTAATGAGCAGTTCTTC. As protein: CATSRATSGRRNEQFF. Using reference TRBV15 and TRBJ2-1 for the parts outside the CDR3, the full variable domain is DAMVIQNPRYQVTQFGKPVTLSCSQTLNHNVMYWYQQKSSQAPKLLFHYYDKDFNNEADTPDNFQSRRPNTSFCFLDIRSPGLGDTAMYLCATSRATSGRRNEQFFGPGTRLTVL.

The chain couples TRBV28 to TRBJ2-5, with D tentatively TRBD1 or TRBD2 (5 bases each). The CDR3 is 13 amino acids. Trimming stripped 6 bases from V and 5 bases from J, with 13 bases between. Germline V CDR1 and CDR2: MDHEN, SYDVKM. The chain's CDR3 is CASRDGTVETQYF. CDR3 nucleotide sequence: TGTGCCAGCAGGGACGGGACCGTGGAGACCCAGTACTTC.

This clone was counted between two and nine times. The gene calls are TRBV7-9 and TRBJ2-6; D is uncertain. CDR1 is SEHNR and CDR2 is FQNEAQ in the germline V gene (reference sequence). The CDR3 is made up of 18 amino acids. V shed 3 bases and J shed 2 bases, with 17 bases lying between them. The CDR3 protein is CASSLRSDAMAGANVLTF. In nucleotides, the CDR3 is TGTGCCAGCAGCTTGCGGTCTGATGCCATGGCTGGGGCCAACGTCCTGACTTTC.

This clone has only a few counts. This chain connects TRBV7-3 to TRBJ2-1; D assignment may be TRBD1 or TRBD2 (6 bases each). CDR3 size: 17 residues. CDR1 and CDR2 from the germline V gene are SGHTA and FQGTGA. Trimming removed 2 bases from V and 0 bases from J, with 14 bases in between. The CDR3 DNA reads TGTGCCAGCAGCTTAGATCGAGGGGGGAGCTCCTACAATGAGCAGTTCTTC. Translation gives CASSLDRGGSSYNEQFF.

This clone has only a few counts. The chain is built from TRBV9 and TRBJ2-7; 8 nucleotides line up with TRBD2. The CDR3 runs 13 residues. The V and J ends lost 3 bases and 5 bases, in that order; junction bases with no gene match: 4. The germline V gene encodes CDR1 SGDLS and CDR2 YYNGEE. CDR3 loop: CASSAGGPDEQYF. CDR3 DNA sequence: TGTGCCAGCAGCGCGGGGGGGCCGGACGAGCAGTACTTC.

The chain combines TRBV2 with TRBJ2-3; D is uncertain. The length of the CDR3 is 12 residues. Trimming removed 7 bases at V and 0 bases at J, with 5 bases between. CDR1 is SNHLY and CDR2 is FYNNEI in the germline V gene. The CDR3 DNA reads as TGTGCCAGCACGGAGAGCACAGATACGCAGTATTTT. It codes for CASTESTDTQYF.

The gene calls are TRBV20-1 and TRBJ2-3; possibly TRBD2 for D (5 bases). Germline CDR1 reads DFQATT; CDR2 reads SNEGSKA (reference sequence). This CDR3 is built from 11 residues. The ends were cut back, 6 bases at V and 10 bases at J, with 14 bases in the middle. The CDR3 DNA sequence: TGCAGTGCCAAAGGACTGATGGCGCAGTATTTT. This sequence encodes CSAKGLMAQYF.

V and J are TRBV10-3 and TRBJ1-2, with D possibly being TRBD1 (6 bases). The CDR3 is made up of 13 amino acids. CDR1 ENHRY and CDR2 SYGVKD come from the germline V gene. Trimming took 0 bases from V and 7 from J, leaving 9 bases between them. CDR3 protein: CAISESGTFGYTF. CDR3 nucleotide sequence: TGTGCCATCAGTGAGTCTGGGACATTTGGCTACACCTTC.